These T cell receptor beta chains were read from a single sample in a study of blood T cells in healthy people across ages. Using its own MiXCR run on the 5' RACE reads, TCRdb lists one record per CDR3 protein. The data hold fewer than 800,000 distinct CDR3 sequences, with 49% observed a single time. Sequencing used blood. All receptors derive from a woman aged 55 to 70 in good health. CDR3s include the opening cysteine and the closing phenylalanine or tryptophan. D genes are given only for firm matches. Clone size appears in some rows only: once, few, many, or a class for an expanded clone.

abundance	v_gene	j_gene	d_gene	CDR3nt	CDR3aa
few	TRBV20-1	TRBJ2-3	TRBD2	TGCAGTGCGGACAGTGAACCGGGAGGGCACACAGATACGCAGTATTTT	CSADSEPGGHTDTQYF
few	TRBV7-2	TRBJ2-1	NA	TGTGCCAGCAGCCCCGGGAGTTTGTCCTACAATGAGCAGTTCTTC	CASSPGSLSYNEQFF
NA	TRBV7-2	TRBJ2-1	TRBD2	TGTGCCAGCAGCTTCGGACTAGCGGGTTCCTACAATGAGCAGTTCTTC	CASSFGLAGSYNEQFF
NA	TRBV4-1	TRBJ2-7	NA	TGCGCCAGCAGCCAAGATGGGTGGCCCTCCTACAATGAGCAGTACTTC	CASSQDGWPSYNEQYF
few	TRBV7-9	TRBJ2-7	TRBD1	TGTGCCAGCAGCTTAGCGAGGACGTCGGGGACAGGGTTCAACGAGCAGTACTTC	CASSLARTSGTGFNEQYF
NA	TRBV2	TRBJ1-4	TRBD1	TGTGCCAGCGGGGGACAGGGAAGTGAAAAACTGTTTTTT	CASGGQGSEKLFF
few	TRBV6-2/TRBV6-3	TRBJ2-1	NA	TGTGCCAGCAAGGCGGACACCTACAATGAGCAGTTCTTC	CASKADTYNEQFF
NA	TRBV7-9	TRBJ2-5	NA	TGTGCCAGCAGCTTAGTGCGCGGTGAGAGTGAGCAGTACTTC	CASSLVRGESEQYF
NA	TRBV12-3/TRBV12-4	TRBJ1-5	NA	TGTGCCAGCAGTTTCCCGGGGACTAGCAATCAGCCCCAGCATTTT	CASSFPGTSNQPQHF
NA	TRBV20-1	TRBJ1-2	NA	TGCAGTGCTGCGGGCTACACCTTC	CSAAGYTF
NA	TRBV10-3	TRBJ2-7	NA	TGTGCCATCAGTGAGGAGGGGCGCGGTTACGAGCAGTACTTC	CAISEEGRGYEQYF
NA	TRBV3-1	TRBJ2-5	NA	TGTGCCAGCAGCCGTATCGAGGGGACCCAGTACTTC	CASSRIEGTQYF
many	TRBV5-1	TRBJ2-5	NA	TGCGCCAGCAGCTTGGCCGGGGCACGGTCGGAGACCCAGTACTTC	CASSLAGARSETQYF
few	TRBV20-1	TRBJ2-1	TRBD2	TGCAGTGCTAGAGATGGGGTAGCGGGAGTTTACAGGAATGAGCAGTTCTTC	CSARDGVAGVYRNEQFF
few	TRBV4-2	TRBJ2-5	TRBD2	TGTGCCAGCAGCCAAGACCTACTAGCGGGGCGGGAGACCCAGTACTTC	CASSQDLLAGRETQYF
NA	TRBV29-1	TRBJ1-1	NA	TGCAGCGTTGAAGATGAGGTGACTGAAGCTTTCTTT	CSVEDEVTEAFF
NA	TRBV7-2	TRBJ2-7	NA	TGTGCCAGCAGCCCTCTTGTAGGGGTCTCCGAGCAGTACTTC	CASSPLVGVSEQYF
many	TRBV28	TRBJ2-7	NA	TGTGCCAGCAGCTTCCCCTCCGTCGAGGAGGGCCGCGAGCAGTACTTC	CASSFPSVEEGREQYF
NA	TRBV18	TRBJ2-7	NA	TGTGCCAGCTCACCACCGAAGATCGGGAGCTACGAGCAGTACTTC	CASSPPKIGSYEQYF
NA	TRBV12-3/TRBV12-4	TRBJ2-7	TRBD2	TGTGCCAGCAGTCGCGAGTTAGCGGGAGACTACAATGAGCAGTACTTC	CASSRELAGDYNEQYF
NA	TRBV20-1	TRBJ2-3	TRBD2	TGCAGTGCTAGAGCCCGCGGGAGGGCCGGCGGCACAGAGACGCAGTATTTT	CSARARGRAGGTETQYF
NA	TRBV20-1	TRBJ2-7	TRBD2	TGCAGTGCGCAGCTAGCGGGAGGATACGAGCAGTACTTC	CSAQLAGGYEQYF
many	TRBV28	TRBJ2-7	NA	TGTGCCAGCCTCCCATCCGGGACACGGTATGGAGAGCAGTACTTC	CASLPSGTRYGEQYF
NA	TRBV29-1	TRBJ2-1	TRBD2	TGCAGCGGGAGGACTAGCGGGAGACGCTACAATGAGCAGTTCTTC	CSGRTSGRRYNEQFF
NA	TRBV5-1	TRBJ2-3	TRBD2	TGCGCCAGCAGCTTGGCGGCGGGAGCTTATGATACGCAGTATTTT	CASSLAAGAYDTQYF
NA	TRBV7-6	TRBJ2-1	NA	TGTGCCAGCAGCACCGGTGGAGGACTCAATGAGCAGTTCTTC	CASSTGGGLNEQFF
NA	TRBV7-2	TRBJ1-2	TRBD1	TGTGCCAGCAGCCCGGGACAGGGTCCTCGTCCTGGTTATGGCTACACCTTC	CASSPGQGPRPGYGYTF
many	TRBV20-1	TRBJ1-1	NA	TGCAGTGCTAGAAGGCTGGGGACGGGCTTTATGAACACTGAAGCTTTCTTT	CSARRLGTGFMNTEAFF
few	TRBV5-1	TRBJ2-7	TRBD2	TGCGCCAGCAGCGGGACTAGCCCCTACGAGCAGTACTTC	CASSGTSPYEQYF
NA	TRBV5-5	TRBJ1-2	NA	TGTGCCAGCAGCTCGGGGGGCCGGGGAATCTATGGCTACACCTTC	CASSSGGRGIYGYTF
NA	TRBV5-1	TRBJ1-6	NA	TGCGCCAGCAGCTTGGTAGAGGATAATTCACCCCTCCACTTT	CASSLVEDNSPLHF
NA	TRBV20-1	TRBJ2-4	NA	TGCAGTGCTAGAGTTCCCAAAAACATTCAGTACTTC	CSARVPKNIQYF
few	TRBV28	TRBJ2-3	NA	TGTGCCAGTCGACCCCGCGCAGATACGCAGTATTTT	CASRPRADTQYF
NA	TRBV29-1	TRBJ2-4	NA	TGCAGCGTTGAAGTCGGGACTCCTCTGTACATTCAGTACTTC	CSVEVGTPLYIQYF
few	TRBV15	TRBJ2-7	NA	TGTGCCACCAGCAGACCTTCGGGACGGGGATCCTACGAGCAGTACTTC	CATSRPSGRGSYEQYF
NA	TRBV7-9	TRBJ2-5	NA	TGTGCCAGCAGCTTTTCAGGGTACCGCCAAGAGACCCAGTACTTC	CASSFSGYRQETQYF
NA	TRBV7-2	TRBJ2-7	NA	TGTGCCAGCAGCTTAACACAGGGTTTGGACGAGCAGTACTTC	CASSLTQGLDEQYF
many	TRBV10-3	TRBJ2-1	TRBD1	TGTGCCATCAGTGGCCCAGGGGGTAATGAGCAGTTCTTC	CAISGPGGNEQFF
NA	TRBV9	TRBJ2-1	NA	TGTGCCAGCAGCGTACGGGACCCTATCGACAATGAGCAGTTCTTC	CASSVRDPIDNEQFF
few	TRBV5-1	TRBJ2-1	TRBD1	TGCGCCAGCAGCTTGGACAGGGGGCTGCTCAATGAGCAGTTCTTC	CASSLDRGLLNEQFF
NA	TRBV20-1	TRBJ2-7	NA	TGCAGTGCAAACAGGGTCTACGAGCAGTACTTC	CSANRVYEQYF
few	TRBV5-1	TRBJ2-5	TRBD1	TGCGCCAGCAGCTTGGTGGCAGGGGGTGACCAGTACTTC	CASSLVAGGDQYF
NA	TRBV28	TRBJ2-7	TRBD1	TGTGCCAGCAGAACTCGCCTCGACAGGGCCGAGCAGTACTTC	CASRTRLDRAEQYF
few	TRBV28	TRBJ1-2	NA	TGTGCCAGCAGTTCCCCCGGTCCCGGAGGCTACACCTTC	CASSSPGPGGYTF
NA	TRBV11-2	TRBJ2-1	TRBD2	TGTGCCAGCAGCTTGAGCGGGAGGGTCAGCAACAATGAGCAGGTCTTC	CASSLSGRVSNNEQVF
NA	TRBV3-1	TRBJ1-3	NA	TGTGCCAGCACGCCCCATGACATGAGTGGAAACACCATATATTTT	CASTPHDMSGNTIYF
NA	TRBV11-3	TRBJ2-1	NA	TGTGCCAGCAGCTCTAGTGGCAATGAGCAGTTCTTC	CASSSSGNEQFF
NA	TRBV3-1	TRBJ1-2	NA	TGTGCCAGCAGCCCCTCAATGAACTATGGCTACACCTTC	CASSPSMNYGYTF
NA	TRBV20-1	TRBJ2-5	NA	TGCAGTGCTAGGAGGGTAGAAGACCCATTCAATGAGCAGTACTTC	CSARRVEDPFNEQYF
NA	TRBV3-1	TRBJ1-5	TRBD1	TGTGCCAGCAGCTATGGACAGGGAATAAATCAGCCCCAGCATTTT	CASSYGQGINQPQHF
NA	TRBV9	TRBJ2-7	NA	TGTGCCAGCAGGCCGCCAAGGTCCTACGTTGCAGCCTACGAGCAGTACTTC	CASRPPRSYVAAYEQYF
NA	TRBV12-3/TRBV12-4	TRBJ2-7	NA	TGTGCCAGCAGTTTATTAGGGCAGCTCTACGAGCAGTACTTC	CASSLLGQLYEQYF
few	TRBV6-2/TRBV6-3	TRBJ2-5	TRBD2	TGTGCCAGCAGTTACGGCGGGAGTGAAAGGACCCAGTACTTC	CASSYGGSERTQYF
NA	TRBV7-2	TRBJ1-6	TRBD1	TGTGCCAGCAGCTTAGTTGGGACAGGAGGAATTACGGGGCGTAATTCACCCCTCCACTTT	CASSLVGTGGITGRNSPLHF
NA	TRBV12-3/TRBV12-4	TRBJ2-3	NA	TGTGCCAGCAGATTGATTAAAGATACGCAGTATTTT	CASRLIKDTQYF
few	TRBV7-9	TRBJ2-5	TRBD2	TGTGCCAGCAGCTACTGGACTAGCGGCCAAGAGACCCAGTACTTC	CASSYWTSGQETQYF
NA	TRBV5-1	TRBJ1-2	NA	TGCGCCAGCAGCAATCCGGGGACGGGTGGCTACACCTTC	CASSNPGTGGYTF